This T cell receptor beta chain was captured by sequencing in a study of cytomegalovirus exposure and HLA in healthy donors. The PCR was carried out with 60 Vbeta primers and 13 Jbeta primers. Sequencing used immunoSEQ multiplex PCR; TCRdb keeps in-frame clones, though not all of them. This table has 140,000 or so clones, about a tenth appearing once. This clone was seen only a few times. The antigen remains undetermined. Whole-study findings and limits: A later analysis showed TCR association rates differing by HLA locus, peaking at DRB1 and lowest at HLA-C. Several of the most significant clusters appeared, in a later analysis, to be linked to common viral pathogens. CMV serostatus was the sole immune exposure data available.

This CDR3 is built from 14 residues. V was shortened by 1 base and J by 5 bases, with 11 bases between the two germline ends. The germline V gene encodes CDR1 LGHNT and CDR2 FRNRAP. Sequences were obtained from PBMCs. The origin of this receptor is a male donor in good health and CMV-seronegative. The genes are TRBV12-5 and TRBJ1-1; maybe TRBD1 (5 bases). The CDR3 reads CASGLDRSRTEAFF. CDR3 nucleotides: TGTGCTAGTGGTTTGGACAGGTCAAGAACTGAAGCTTTCTTT.